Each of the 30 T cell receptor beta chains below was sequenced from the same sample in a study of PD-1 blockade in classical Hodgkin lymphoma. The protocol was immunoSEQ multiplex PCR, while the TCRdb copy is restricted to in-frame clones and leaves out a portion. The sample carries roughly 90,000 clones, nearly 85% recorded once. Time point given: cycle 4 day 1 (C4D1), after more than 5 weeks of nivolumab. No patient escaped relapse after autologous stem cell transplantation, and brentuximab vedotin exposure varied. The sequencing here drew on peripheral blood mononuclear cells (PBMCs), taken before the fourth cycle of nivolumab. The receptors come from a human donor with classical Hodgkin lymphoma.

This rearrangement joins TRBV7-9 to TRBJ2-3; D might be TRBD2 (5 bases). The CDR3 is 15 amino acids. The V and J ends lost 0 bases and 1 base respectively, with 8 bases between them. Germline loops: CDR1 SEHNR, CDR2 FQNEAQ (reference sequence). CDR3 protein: CASSLAERRTDTQYF. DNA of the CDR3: TGTGCCAGCAGCTTAGCGGAGCGGCGCACAGATACGCAGTATTTT.

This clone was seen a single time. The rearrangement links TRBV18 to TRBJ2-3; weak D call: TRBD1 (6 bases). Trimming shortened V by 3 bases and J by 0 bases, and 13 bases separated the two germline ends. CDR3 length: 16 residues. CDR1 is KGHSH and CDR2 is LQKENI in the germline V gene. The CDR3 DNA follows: TGTGCCAGCTCACCCTTACAGGGATCTAGCACAGATACGCAGTATTTT. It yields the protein CASSPLQGSSTDTQYF.

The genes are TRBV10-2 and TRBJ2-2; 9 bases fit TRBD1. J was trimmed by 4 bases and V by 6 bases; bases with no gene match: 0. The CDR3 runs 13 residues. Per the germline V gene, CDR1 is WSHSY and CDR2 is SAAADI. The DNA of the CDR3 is TGCGCCAGCAGGACAGGGGGCACCGGGGAGCTGTTTTTT. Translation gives CASRTGGTGELFF.

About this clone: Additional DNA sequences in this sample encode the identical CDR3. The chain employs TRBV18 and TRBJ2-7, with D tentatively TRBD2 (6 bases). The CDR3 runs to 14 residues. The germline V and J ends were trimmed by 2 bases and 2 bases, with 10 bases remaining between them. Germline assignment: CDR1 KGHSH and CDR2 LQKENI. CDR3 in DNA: TGTGCCAGCTCACCAGGAGGGGTCCCCTACGAGCAGTACTTC. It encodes CASSPGGVPYEQYF.

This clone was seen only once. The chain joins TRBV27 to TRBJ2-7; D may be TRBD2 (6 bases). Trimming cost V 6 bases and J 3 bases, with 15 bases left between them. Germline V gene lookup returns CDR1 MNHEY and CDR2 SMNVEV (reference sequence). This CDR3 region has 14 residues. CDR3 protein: CASSRTGLNYEQYF. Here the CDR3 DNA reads TGTGCCAGCAGCCGGACGGGACTGAACTACGAGCAGTACTTC.

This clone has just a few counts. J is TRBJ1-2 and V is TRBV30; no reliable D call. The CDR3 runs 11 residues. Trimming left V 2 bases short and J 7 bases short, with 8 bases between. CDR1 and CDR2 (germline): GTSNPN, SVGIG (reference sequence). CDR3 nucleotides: TGTGCCTGGAGTCCCTTATCTGGCTACACCTTC. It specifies CAWSPLSGYTF.

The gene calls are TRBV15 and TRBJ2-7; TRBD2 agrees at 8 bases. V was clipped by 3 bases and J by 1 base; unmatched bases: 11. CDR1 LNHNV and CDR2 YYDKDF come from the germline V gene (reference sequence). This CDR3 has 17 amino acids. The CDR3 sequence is CATSSGTRAPDSYEQYF. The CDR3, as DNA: TGTGCCACCAGCAGCGGGACTAGGGCCCCAGATTCCTACGAGCAGTACTTC.

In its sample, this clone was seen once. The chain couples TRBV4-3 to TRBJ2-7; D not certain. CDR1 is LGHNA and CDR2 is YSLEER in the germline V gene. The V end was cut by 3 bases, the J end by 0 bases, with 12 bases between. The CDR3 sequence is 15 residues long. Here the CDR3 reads CASSQVHSSSYEQYF. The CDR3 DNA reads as TGCGCCAGCAGCCAGGTTCACTCGAGCTCCTACGAGCAGTACTTC.

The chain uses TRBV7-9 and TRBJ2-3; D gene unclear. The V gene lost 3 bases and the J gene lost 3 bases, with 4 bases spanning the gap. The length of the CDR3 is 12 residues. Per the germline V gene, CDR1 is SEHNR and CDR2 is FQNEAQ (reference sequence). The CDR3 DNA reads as TGTGCCAGCAGCTTTGGGACAGATACGCAGTATTTT. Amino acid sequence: CASSFGTDTQYF.

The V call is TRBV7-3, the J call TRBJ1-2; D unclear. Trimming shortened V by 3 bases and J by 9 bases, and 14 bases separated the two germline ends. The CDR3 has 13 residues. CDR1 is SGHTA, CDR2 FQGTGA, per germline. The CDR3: CASSLGPAESYTF. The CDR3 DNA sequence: TGTGCCAGCAGCTTGGGTCCCGCCGAAAGCTACACCTTC.

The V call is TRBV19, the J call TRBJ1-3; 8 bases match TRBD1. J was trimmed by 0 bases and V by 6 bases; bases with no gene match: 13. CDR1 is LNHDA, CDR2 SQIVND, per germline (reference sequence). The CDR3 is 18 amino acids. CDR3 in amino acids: CASRRRGTGDSSGNTIYF. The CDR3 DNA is TGTGCCAGTAGGCGACGCGGGACAGGCGATAGCTCTGGAAACACCATATATTTT.

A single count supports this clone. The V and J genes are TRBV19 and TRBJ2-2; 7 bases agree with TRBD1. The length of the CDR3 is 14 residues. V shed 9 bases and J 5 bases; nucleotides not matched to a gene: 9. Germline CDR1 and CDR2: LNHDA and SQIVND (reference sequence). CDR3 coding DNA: TGTGCCAGCAAGCCCAGACAGGGTACCGGGGAGCTGTTTTTT. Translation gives CASKPRQGTGELFF.

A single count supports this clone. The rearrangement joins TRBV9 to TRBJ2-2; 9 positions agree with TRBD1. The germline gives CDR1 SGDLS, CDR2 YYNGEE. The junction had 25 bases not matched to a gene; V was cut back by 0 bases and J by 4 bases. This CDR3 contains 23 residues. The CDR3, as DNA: TGTGCCAGCAGCGTAGTTGGTGGGGGACAGGGTCGGTTACAAGTCCCGGGCACCGGGGAGCTGTTTTTT. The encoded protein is CASSVVGGGQGRLQVPGTGELFF.

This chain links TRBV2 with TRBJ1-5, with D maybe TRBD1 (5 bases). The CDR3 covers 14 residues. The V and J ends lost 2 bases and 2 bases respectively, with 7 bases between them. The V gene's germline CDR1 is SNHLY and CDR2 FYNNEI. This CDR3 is CASSEIQGNQPQHF. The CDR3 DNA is TGTGCCAGCAGTGAAATACAGGGCAATCAGCCCCAGCATTTT.

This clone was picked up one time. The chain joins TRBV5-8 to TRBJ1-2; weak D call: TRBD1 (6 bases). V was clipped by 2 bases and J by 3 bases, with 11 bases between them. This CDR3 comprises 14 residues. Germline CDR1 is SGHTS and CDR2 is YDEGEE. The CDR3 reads CASSFTGMDYGYTF. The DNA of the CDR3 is TGTGCCAGCAGCTTTACAGGGATGGACTATGGCTACACCTTC. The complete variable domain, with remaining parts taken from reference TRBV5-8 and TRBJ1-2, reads EAGVTQSPTHLIKTRGQQATLRCSPISGHTSVYWYQQALGLGLQFLLWYDEGEERNRGNFPPRFSGRQFPNYSSELNVNALELEDSALYLCASSFTGMDYGYTFGSGTRLTVV.

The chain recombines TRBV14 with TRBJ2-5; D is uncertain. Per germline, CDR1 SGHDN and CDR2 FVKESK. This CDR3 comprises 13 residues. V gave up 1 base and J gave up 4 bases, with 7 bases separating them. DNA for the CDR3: TGTGCCAGCAGCCAAGTGGGCCCAGAGACCCAGTACTTC. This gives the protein CASSQVGPETQYF.

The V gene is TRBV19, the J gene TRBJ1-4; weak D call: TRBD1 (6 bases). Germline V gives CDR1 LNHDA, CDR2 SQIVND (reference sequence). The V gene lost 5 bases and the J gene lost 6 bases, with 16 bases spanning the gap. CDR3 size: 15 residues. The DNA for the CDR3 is TGTGCCAGTAGTCCAAGAGGGGGTTTCGATGAAAAACTGTTTTTT. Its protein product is CASSPRGGFDEKLFF.

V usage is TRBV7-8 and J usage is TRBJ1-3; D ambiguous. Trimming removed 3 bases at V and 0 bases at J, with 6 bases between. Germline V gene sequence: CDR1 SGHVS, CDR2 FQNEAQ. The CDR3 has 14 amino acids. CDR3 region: CASSFYSSGNTIYF. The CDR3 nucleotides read TGTGCCAGCAGCTTCTATAGCTCTGGAAACACCATATATTTT.

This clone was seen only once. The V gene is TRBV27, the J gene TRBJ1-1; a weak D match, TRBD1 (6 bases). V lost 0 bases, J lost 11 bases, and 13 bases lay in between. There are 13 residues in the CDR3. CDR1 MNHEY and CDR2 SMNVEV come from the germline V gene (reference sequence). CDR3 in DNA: TGTGCCAGCAGTTTATCGGGAGGAGGGGGGGCTTTCTTT. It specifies CASSLSGGGGAFF.

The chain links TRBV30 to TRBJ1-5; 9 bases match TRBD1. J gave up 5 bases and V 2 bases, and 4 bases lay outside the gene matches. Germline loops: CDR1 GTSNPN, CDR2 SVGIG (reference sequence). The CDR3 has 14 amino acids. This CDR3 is CAWSPGQGDQPQHF. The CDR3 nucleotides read TGTGCCTGGAGTCCGGGACAGGGTGATCAGCCCCAGCATTTT.

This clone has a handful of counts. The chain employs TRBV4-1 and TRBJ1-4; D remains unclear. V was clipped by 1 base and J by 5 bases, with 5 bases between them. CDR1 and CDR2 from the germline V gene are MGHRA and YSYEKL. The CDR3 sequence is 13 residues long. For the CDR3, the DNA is TGCGCCAGCAGCCAAGCCCCGAATGAAAAACTGTTTTTT. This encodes CASSQAPNEKLFF.

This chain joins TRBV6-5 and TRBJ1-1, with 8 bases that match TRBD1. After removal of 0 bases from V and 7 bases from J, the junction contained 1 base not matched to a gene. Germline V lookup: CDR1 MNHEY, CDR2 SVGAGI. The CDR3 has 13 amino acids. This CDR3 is CASSYSGTGEAFF. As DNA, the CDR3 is TGTGCCAGCAGTTACTCCGGGACAGGTGAAGCTTTCTTT.

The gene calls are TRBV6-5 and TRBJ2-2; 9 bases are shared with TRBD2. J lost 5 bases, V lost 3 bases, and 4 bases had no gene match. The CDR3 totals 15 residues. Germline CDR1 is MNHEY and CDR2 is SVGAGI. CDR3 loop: CASSYGTSRTGELFF. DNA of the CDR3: TGTGCCAGCAGTTATGGGACTAGCAGGACCGGGGAGCTGTTTTTT.

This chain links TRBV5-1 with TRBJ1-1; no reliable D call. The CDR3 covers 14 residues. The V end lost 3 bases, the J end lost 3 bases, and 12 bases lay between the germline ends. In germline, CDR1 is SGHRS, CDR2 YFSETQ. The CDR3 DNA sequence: TGCGCCAGCAGCTCCCGGGCAGGTGACACTGAAGCTTTCTTT. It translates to CASSSRAGDTEAFF.

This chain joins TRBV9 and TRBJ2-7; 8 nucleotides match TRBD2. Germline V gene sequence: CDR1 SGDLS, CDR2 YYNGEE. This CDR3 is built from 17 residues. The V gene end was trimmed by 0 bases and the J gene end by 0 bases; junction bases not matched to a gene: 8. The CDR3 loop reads CASSVGPRGVGSYEQYF. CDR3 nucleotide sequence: TGTGCCAGCAGCGTAGGACCGCGGGGGGTGGGCTCCTACGAGCAGTACTTC.

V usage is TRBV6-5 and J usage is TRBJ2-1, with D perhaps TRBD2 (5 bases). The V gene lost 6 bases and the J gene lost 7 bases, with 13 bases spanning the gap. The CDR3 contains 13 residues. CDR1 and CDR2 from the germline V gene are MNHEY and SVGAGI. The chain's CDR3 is CASRPRGYNEQFF. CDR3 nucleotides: TGTGCCAGCAGGCCCCGGGGATATAATGAGCAGTTCTTC.

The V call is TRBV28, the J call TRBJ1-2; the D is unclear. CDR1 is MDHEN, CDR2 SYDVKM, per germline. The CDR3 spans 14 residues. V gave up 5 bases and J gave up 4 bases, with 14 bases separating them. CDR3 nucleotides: TGTGCCAGCAGTGCCCCCGGACTGTCCTATGGCTACACCTTC. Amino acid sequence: CASSAPGLSYGYTF.

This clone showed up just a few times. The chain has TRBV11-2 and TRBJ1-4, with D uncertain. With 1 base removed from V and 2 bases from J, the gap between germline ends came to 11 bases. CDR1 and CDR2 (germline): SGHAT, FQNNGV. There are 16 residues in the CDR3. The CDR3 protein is CASSLGVHLTNEKLFF. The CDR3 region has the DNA TGTGCCAGCAGCTTAGGAGTTCATCTTACTAATGAAAAACTGTTTTTT.

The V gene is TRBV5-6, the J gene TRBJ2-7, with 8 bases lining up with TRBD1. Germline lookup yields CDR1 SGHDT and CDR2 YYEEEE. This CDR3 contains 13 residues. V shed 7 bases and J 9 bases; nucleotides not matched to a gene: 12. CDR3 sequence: CASPGQEFAGQYF. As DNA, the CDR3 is TGTGCCAGCCCGGGACAGGAATTCGCGGGGCAGTACTTC. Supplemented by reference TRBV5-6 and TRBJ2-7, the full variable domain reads DAGVTQSPTHLIKTRGQQVTLRCSPKSGHDTVSWYQQALGQGPQFIFQYYEEEERQRGNFPDRFSGHQFPNYSSELNVNALLLGDSALYLCASPGQEFAGQYFGPGTRLTVT.

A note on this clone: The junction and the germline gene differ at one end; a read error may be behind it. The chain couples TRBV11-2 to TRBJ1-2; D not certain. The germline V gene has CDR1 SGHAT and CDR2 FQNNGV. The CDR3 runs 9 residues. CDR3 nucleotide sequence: TGTGCCAGCAGCTTATGTACGCACTTC. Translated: CASSLCTHF.